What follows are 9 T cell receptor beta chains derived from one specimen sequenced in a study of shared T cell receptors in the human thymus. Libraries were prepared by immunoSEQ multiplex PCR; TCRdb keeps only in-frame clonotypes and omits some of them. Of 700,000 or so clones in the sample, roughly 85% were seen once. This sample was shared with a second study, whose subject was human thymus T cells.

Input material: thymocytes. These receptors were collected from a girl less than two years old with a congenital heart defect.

Here the CDR3 reads CASSYRSGRAPNTEAFF. CDR3 coding DNA: TGTGCCAGCAGCTACCGTTCGGGAAGGGCACCAAACACTGAAGCTTTCTTT. The genes are TRBV28 and TRBJ1-1; no reliable D call. The CDR3 covers 17 residues. Germline CDR1 is MDHEN and CDR2 is SYDVKM. The V end was cut by 6 bases, the J end by 2 bases, with 22 bases between.

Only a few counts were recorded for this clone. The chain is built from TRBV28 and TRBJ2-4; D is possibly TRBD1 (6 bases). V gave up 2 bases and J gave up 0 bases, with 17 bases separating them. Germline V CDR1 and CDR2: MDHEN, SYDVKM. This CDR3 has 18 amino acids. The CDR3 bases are TGTGCCAGCAGTTTAGGGCAGGGGAAGGGGGAAGCCAAAAACATTCAGTACTTC. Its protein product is CASSLGQGKGEAKNIQYF.

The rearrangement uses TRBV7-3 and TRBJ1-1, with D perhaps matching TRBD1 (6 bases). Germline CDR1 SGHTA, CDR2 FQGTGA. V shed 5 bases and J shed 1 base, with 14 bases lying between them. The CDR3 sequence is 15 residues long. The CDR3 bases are TGTGCCAGCAGCCACCGGACAGTGGAGAACACTGAAGCTTTCTTT. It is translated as CASSHRTVENTEAFF.

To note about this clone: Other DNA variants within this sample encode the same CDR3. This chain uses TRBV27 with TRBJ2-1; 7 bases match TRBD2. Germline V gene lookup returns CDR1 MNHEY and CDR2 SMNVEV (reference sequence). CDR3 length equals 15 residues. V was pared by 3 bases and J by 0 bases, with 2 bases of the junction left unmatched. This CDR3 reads CASSFGGSSYNEQFF. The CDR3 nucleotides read TGTGCCAGCAGTTTTGGCGGGAGCTCCTACAATGAGCAGTTCTTC.

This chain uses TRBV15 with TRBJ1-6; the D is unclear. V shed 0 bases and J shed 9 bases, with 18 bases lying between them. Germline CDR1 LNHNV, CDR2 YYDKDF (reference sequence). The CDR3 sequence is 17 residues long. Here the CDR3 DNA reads TGTGCCACCAGCAGAGACGGTGGAGGCCCCCGAGGTTCACCCCTCCACTTT. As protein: CATSRDGGGPRGSPLHF.

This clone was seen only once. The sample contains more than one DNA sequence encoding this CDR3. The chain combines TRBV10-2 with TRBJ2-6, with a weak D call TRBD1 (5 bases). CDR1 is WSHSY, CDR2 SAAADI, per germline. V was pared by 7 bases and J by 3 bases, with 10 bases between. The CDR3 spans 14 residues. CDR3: CASTDSNGANVLTF. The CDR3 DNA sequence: TGCGCCAGCACCGACAGTAATGGGGCCAACGTCCTGACTTTC.

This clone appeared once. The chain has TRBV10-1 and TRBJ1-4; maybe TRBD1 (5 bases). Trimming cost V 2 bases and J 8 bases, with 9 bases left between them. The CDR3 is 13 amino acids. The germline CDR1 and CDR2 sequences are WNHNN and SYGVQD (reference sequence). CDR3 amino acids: CASSEVAGEKLFF. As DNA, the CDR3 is TGCGCCAGCAGTGAGGTGGCAGGGGAAAAACTGTTTTTT.

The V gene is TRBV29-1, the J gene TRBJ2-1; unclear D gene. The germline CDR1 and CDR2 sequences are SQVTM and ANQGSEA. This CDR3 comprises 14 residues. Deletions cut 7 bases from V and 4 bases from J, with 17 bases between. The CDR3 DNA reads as TGCAGCGGTACAGCAAAAAAGAATTACAATGAGCAGTTCTTC. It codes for CSGTAKKNYNEQFF.

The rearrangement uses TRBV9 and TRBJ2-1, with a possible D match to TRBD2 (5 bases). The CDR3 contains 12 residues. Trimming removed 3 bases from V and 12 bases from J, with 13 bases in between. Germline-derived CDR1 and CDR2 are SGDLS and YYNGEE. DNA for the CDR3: TGTGCCAGCAGCGCGACACTAGGGTTGCAGTTCTTC. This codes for CASSATLGLQFF.